The subject of this entry is one T cell receptor (beta chain). Trimming stripped 5 bases from V and 1 base from J, with 17 bases between. This CDR3 is 16 amino acids long. Germline values: CDR1 SEHNR, CDR2 FQNEAQ (reference sequence). The recovered donors of Cohort 3 showed two negative PCRs, clearance, or symptom resolution. The record originates from a study of blood T cell repertoires in COVID-19. Study-wide context: Sites in the United States, Italy and Spain provided acute and convalescent COVID-19 samples. Sample material is recorded as cDNA or gDNA derived from T cells, B-cell-depleted T cells, or PBMCs.

Original methodology: For nucleated cells, counts were estimated from reference gene primer amplification. Clones were sequenced by immunoSEQ multiplex PCR, and TCRdb holds only the in-frame ones, with some missing. V and J calls and clone size are given by that table; D and trimming were obtained from the DNA. The sample has 300,000 to 450,000 clones; 88% are singletons. The TCR originated in a woman in her late teens or twenties who had recovered from COVID-19. Source material: PBMCs or T cells enriched from blood (not recorded which). The rearrangement links TRBV7-9 to TRBJ1-1; TRBD1 might be the D (6 bases). DNA for the CDR3: TGTGCCAGCAGCCCAGGGACAAATTTACCGAACACTGAAGCTTTCTTT. This gives the protein CASSPGTNLPNTEAFF.